This TCR beta chain was found in a study of OX40 agonist ivuxolimab in advanced cancers. At the level of the study: Age averaged around 60 years (range 23 to 79), and 82.7% were male.

V dropped 0 bases and J dropped 0 bases, with 12 bases sitting between them. There are 16 residues in the CDR3. Germline values: CDR1 KGHSY, CDR2 FQNENV. Some clones are missing from TCRdb's copy, which holds only in-frame ones; the method was immunoSEQ multiplex PCR. Of tens of thousands of clones detected, about 89% appear once; the ten largest clones hold about 9%. Study-wide results and limits: The specificity for antigen of the expanded peripheral T cells was not determined. At 0.1 to 3.0 mg/kg, clonal expansion of CD4+ and CD8+ blood T cells had occurred by week 6.

As concerns this clone: Antigen unknown.

The specimen comprised CD4+ or CD8+ T cells sorted from blood, sampled in a trial of the OX40 agonist ivuxolimab. This sequence originates from an adult with an advanced solid tumor such as melanoma, head and neck, liver or kidney cancer. The J gene is TRBJ2-7, the V gene TRBV16; D is unresolved. Written as DNA, the CDR3 is TGTGCCAGCAGCCAATCTCAGGCAGGCCGCTCCTACGAGCAGTACTTC. This sequence encodes CASSQSQAGRSYEQYF. Combining the CDR3 with reference TRBV16 and TRBJ2-7 gives the whole variable domain GEEVAQTPKHLVRGEGQKAKLYCAPIKGHSYVFWYQQVLKNEFKFLISFQNENVFDETGMPKERFSAKCLPNSPCSLEIQATKLEDSAVYFCASSQSQAGRSYEQYFGPGTRLTVT.